Reported below is one T cell receptor (beta chain). Germline CDR1 and CDR2: MDHEN and SYDVKM. This CDR3 has 12 amino acids. Trimming at V came to 9 bases and at J to 4 bases, leaving 5 bases not matched to a gene. This sample is drawn from a study of blood T cell repertoires in COVID-19. Turning to the study itself: COVID-19 samples collected from the United States, Italy and Spain covered acute and convalescent phases. In each case, the material was cDNA or gDNA derived from T cells, B-cell-depleted T cells, or PBMCs.

As handled by the study authors: Reference gene primer amplification in the assay estimated nucleated cell counts. Sequencing was performed with immunoSEQ multiplex PCR; in TCRdb, only in-frame clones are kept and a portion is missing. D and trimming come from the DNA, and the V and J calls and clone size come from that table. The data show 200,000 to 250,000 clones, roughly 88% seen once. The specimen sequenced was peripheral blood. The sequence was collected from a man over 45 with active or convalescent COVID-19. The chain joins TRBV28 to TRBJ2-5; TRBD1 matches at 7 bases. The chain's CDR3 is CASRQGRETQYF. In nucleotides, the CDR3 is TGTGCCAGTCGACAGGGCCGAGAGACCCAGTACTTC.